This note documents a single TCR beta chain sequence. This entry belongs to a study of blood T cell repertoires in COVID-19. Some clones are missing from TCRdb's copy, which holds only in-frame ones; the method was immunoSEQ multiplex PCR. Here the sample spans about 200,000 clones, 70% to 80% being singletons. V was cut by 4 bases and J by 6 bases, with 24 bases left in between. Germline loops: CDR1 SGHTA, CDR2 FQGNSA. The CDR3 runs 17 residues. In Seattle, patients joined the study during active infection and were tracked longitudinally. The sequencing sample was made of peripheral blood. The chain has TRBV7-2 and TRBJ1-1; D gene uncertain. The clonotype was recovered from a woman in her thirties or forties with COVID-19, enrolled during active disease. CDR3 nucleotide sequence: TGTGCCAGCAGCTCCCGCGGGGTTGGTGGCGGGTGGTCTGAAGCTTTCTTT. Protein product: CASSSRGVGGGWSEAFF.